The rows below give T cell receptor beta chains drawn from one sample of a study of CD8+ T cells in alopecia areata. The table came from immunoSEQ multiplex PCR; TCRdb's copy has only in-frame clones and leaves some out. This table holds 70,000 or so clones, over 25% found once. This specimen consisted of CD8+ T cells sorted from blood, obtained at week 4, from a patient treated with tofacitinib. These receptor sequences come from a human donor with alopecia areata. Each CDR3 is given with its conserved first and last residue. D genes are given only for firm matches. Clone size appears in some rows only: once, few, many, or a class for an expanded clone.

j_call v_call clone_size d_call cdr3_nt cdr3_aa
TRBJ2-7 TRBV30 few - TGTGCCTGGCGATCAGGGGCCTACGAGCAGTACTTC CAWRSGAYEQYF
TRBJ1-1 TRBV27 few - TGTGCCAGCAGACAGGGCTGGGGCACTGAAGCTTTCTTT CASRQGWGTEAFF
TRBJ2-5 TRBV29-1 - TRBD1 TGCAGCGTGGAGACAGGGGATGGGGAGACCCAGTACTTC CSVETGDGETQYF
TRBJ2-7 TRBV30 - TRBD1 TGTGCCTATGGCCTCAGACAGGGCAACGAGCAGTACTTC CAYGLRQGNEQYF
TRBJ2-1 TRBV7-3 - - TGTGCCAGCAGCTGGACAGTCTACAATGAGCAGTTCTTC CASSWTVYNEQFF
TRBJ2-5 TRBV15 few - TGTGCCACCGGGGGGGAGACCCAGTACTTC CATGGETQYF
TRBJ2-2 TRBV19 - TRBD1 TGTGCCAGTCTGACAGGGCATAACACCGGGGAGCTGTTTTTT CASLTGHNTGELFF
TRBJ1-1 TRBV19 - - TGTGCCAGTAGTATAGCCCGTAAAGCTTTCTTT CASSIARKAFF
TRBJ2-5 TRBV5-1 few - TGCGCCAGCAGCTTGGCTGTGGGAGGAGAGACCCAGTACTTC CASSLAVGGETQYF
TRBJ1-1 TRBV29-1 - - TGCAGCGTTGCGCAGTCTGAAGCTTTCTTT CSVAQSEAFF
TRBJ2-5 TRBV29-1 - - TGCACCACTGGACGGGACGGGAGCAGAGAGACCCAGTACTTC CTTGRDGSRETQYF
TRBJ2-1 TRBV7-9 few - TGTGCCAGCAGCTTTGGCGGGCGGCATGAGCAGTTCTTC CASSFGGRHEQFF
TRBJ2-3 TRBV29-1 few - TGCAGCACTCGGGCAGATACGCAGTATTTT CSTRADTQYF
TRBJ2-5 TRBV10-3 once TRBD2 TGTGCCATCAGTGAGGCGGGAGGGCTAGAGACCCAGTACTTC CAISEAGGLETQYF
TRBJ1-5 TRBV27 few TRBD1 TGTGCCAGCAGCTCCGGGACAGGGGTTCAGCCCCAGCATTTT CASSSGTGVQPQHF
TRBJ2-1 TRBV28 - - TGTGCCAGCACGTTTGGCAGGGAAGACGTCACTGAGCAGTTCTTC CASTFGREDVTEQFF
TRBJ1-5 TRBV29-1 few - TGCAGCGTTGCGGTTGGTCATAATCAGCCCCAGCATTTT CSVAVGHNQPQHF
TRBJ1-1 TRBV29-1 - - TGCAGCGGTGGGGAGGGGAACACTGAAGCTTTCTTT CSGGEGNTEAFF
TRBJ2-7 TRBV29-1 - TRBD1 TGCAGCGCTTGGACAGGGGACGAGCAGTACTTC CSAWTGDEQYF
TRBJ2-6 TRBV30 - - TGTGCCTGGAGTTGGGCAGCCGGGGCCAACGTCCTGACTTTC CAWSWAAGANVLTF
TRBJ2-6 TRBV4-1 few TRBD2 TGCGCCAGCAGCCAAGCTCAGCGGGAGTCGGGGGCCAACGTCCTGACTTTC CASSQAQRESGANVLTF
TRBJ2-3 TRBV29-1 - - TGCAGCGTTGTGGACTGGCGCACAGATACGCAGTATTTT CSVVDWRTDTQYF
TRBJ1-5 TRBV9 - - TGTGCCAGCAGCCTCGGACAGCTTAATCAGCCCCAGCATTTT CASSLGQLNQPQHF
TRBJ2-1 TRBV7-9 - TRBD2 TGTGCCAGCGGGACTAGCGGATACAATGAGCAGTTCTTC CASGTSGYNEQFF
TRBJ2-5 TRBV29-1 few - TGCAGCGTTGAAGAGGGGCGAGACAAACAAGAGACCCAGTACTTC CSVEEGRDKQETQYF
TRBJ2-1 TRBV9 few - TGTGCCAGCGGGTTAGCGGACTACAATGAGCAGTTCTTC CASGLADYNEQFF
TRBJ2-2 TRBV30 - TRBD2 TGTGCCTGGAGTGGCCTAGCGGGAGGTACCGGGGAGCTGTTTTTT CAWSGLAGGTGELFF
TRBJ1-2 TRBV6-6 - - TGTGCCAGCAGTTACTCCCGACATGGCTACACCTTC CASSYSRHGYTF
TRBJ2-5 TRBV6-5 - - TGTGCCAGCAGTCCCGGGCCGGAAGAGACCCAGTACTTC CASSPGPEETQYF
TRBJ2-7 TRBV5-1 - TRBD1 TGCGCCAGCAGCTTGCAGGGGGCTTACGAGCAGTACTTC CASSLQGAYEQYF
TRBJ2-3 TRBV29-1 few - TGCAGCGTCCTAGGTGGGAACCTCAGCCCAGATACGCAGTATTTT CSVLGGNLSPDTQYF
TRBJ2-7 TRBV29-1 - TRBD2 TGCAGCGTTGTCCTAGCGGGAAAGCAGTACTTC CSVVLAGKQYF
TRBJ2-7 TRBV29-1 once TRBD1 TGCAGCGTGCCCGGGACAGGGGGTATGCGGATGGATGAGCAGTACTTC CSVPGTGGMRMDEQYF
TRBJ2-5 TRBV29-1 - TRBD2 TGCAGCGCTGCTTCTAGCGGGAGGCCCCAAGAGACCCAGTACTTC CSAASSGRPQETQYF
TRBJ2-5 TRBV5-6 - TRBD2 TGTGCCAGCAGCCCCGGGACTACTTACGAAGAGACCCAGTACTTC CASSPGTTYEETQYF
TRBJ2-1 TRBV29-1 once TRBD2 TGCAGCGAGAGGACTAGCGGATACAATGAGCAGTTCTTC CSERTSGYNEQFF
TRBJ2-7 TRBV29-1 few - TGCAGCGTTGAAAGAGGGGGCTACGAGCAGTACTTC CSVERGGYEQYF
TRBJ2-3 TRBV13 few - TGTGCCAGCAGCACCAGAACGAGCACAGATACGCAGTATTTT CASSTRTSTDTQYF
TRBJ2-1 TRBV7-2 - - TGTGCCAGCAGCTTCAGGAGGGGGCCCCCTTACAATGAGCAGTTCTTC CASSFRRGPPYNEQFF
TRBJ1-1 TRBV29-1 few TRBD1 TGCAGCGTAAACAGGGGACAAGCTTTCTTT CSVNRGQAFF
TRBJ2-1 TRBV15 - - TGTGCCACCAGCTCCAACAATGAGCAGTTCTTC CATSSNNEQFF
TRBJ1-2 TRBV7-9 - TRBD1 TGTGCCAGCAACTCCGGGACAGCCTATGGCTACACCTTC CASNSGTAYGYTF
TRBJ1-1 TRBV29-1 - TRBD1 TGCAGCGTGTCACCGGGACAGGGAATGAACACTGAAGCTTTCTTT CSVSPGQGMNTEAFF
TRBJ2-1 TRBV19 - TRBD2 TGTGCCAGTAGCGAAGCGCTAGCGGATTTTTACAATGAGCAGTTCTTC CASSEALADFYNEQFF
TRBJ1-1 TRBV29-1 few - TGCAGCGTTGCGGCGCCTGAAGCTTTCTTT CSVAAPEAFF
TRBJ2-3 TRBV15 - - TGTGCCACCAGCAGAGGGACATCAGCTAACACAGATACGCAGTATTTT CATSRGTSANTDTQYF
TRBJ2-2 TRBV7-2 - TRBD2 TGTGCCAGCAGCCGTCTAAGCGGGAGTTTAGCCGGGGAGCTGTTTTTT CASSRLSGSLAGELFF
TRBJ1-2 TRBV6-1 many - TGTGCCAGCCAACATCAGGGGATCGATGGCTACACCTTC CASQHQGIDGYTF
TRBJ1-1 TRBV28 - - TGTGCCAGCAAGGGGTCTGAAGCTTTCTTT CASKGSEAFF
TRBJ2-1 TRBV20-1 few - TGCAGTGCCCCTCATGCCAATGAGCAGTTCTTC CSAPHANEQFF
TRBJ2-2 TRBV29-1 few - TGCAGCGCCCACGCCCCTGGGACCAACACCGGGGAGCTGTTTTTT CSAHAPGTNTGELFF